This T cell receptor (beta chain) was profiled in a study of blood T cell repertoires in COVID-19. Clones were read by immunoSEQ multiplex PCR, and TCRdb kept only the in-frame ones, dropping some. This sample has tens of thousands of clones, with roughly 84% found just once. The V gene's germline CDR1 is SGHRS and CDR2 YFSETQ. The V gene end was trimmed by 5 bases and the J gene end by 4 bases; junction bases not matched to a gene: 7. This CDR3 is built from 15 residues. The TCR originated in a man aged 50-60 years with COVID-19, enrolled during active disease. Sequencing was performed on peripheral blood. The chain has TRBV5-1 and TRBJ2-2, with 8 bases matching TRBD2. Here the CDR3 DNA reads TGCGCCAGCAGGGCCGGGACTAGTGGCACCGGGGAGCTGTTTTTT. As protein: CASRAGTSGTGELFF.